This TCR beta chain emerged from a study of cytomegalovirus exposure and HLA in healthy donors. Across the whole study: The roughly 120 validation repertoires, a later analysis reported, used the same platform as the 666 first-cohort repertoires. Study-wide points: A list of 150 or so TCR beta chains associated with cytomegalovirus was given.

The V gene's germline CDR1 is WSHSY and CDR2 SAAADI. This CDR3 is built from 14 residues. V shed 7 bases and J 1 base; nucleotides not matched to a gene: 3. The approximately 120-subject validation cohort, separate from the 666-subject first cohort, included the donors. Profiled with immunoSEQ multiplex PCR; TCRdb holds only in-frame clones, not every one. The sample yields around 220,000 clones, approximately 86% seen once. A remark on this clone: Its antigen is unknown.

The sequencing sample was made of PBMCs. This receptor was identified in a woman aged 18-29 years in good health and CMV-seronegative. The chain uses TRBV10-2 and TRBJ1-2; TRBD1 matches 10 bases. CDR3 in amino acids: CASTGQGGNYGYTF. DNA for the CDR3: TGCGCCAGCACAGGACAGGGGGGTAACTATGGCTACACCTTC.